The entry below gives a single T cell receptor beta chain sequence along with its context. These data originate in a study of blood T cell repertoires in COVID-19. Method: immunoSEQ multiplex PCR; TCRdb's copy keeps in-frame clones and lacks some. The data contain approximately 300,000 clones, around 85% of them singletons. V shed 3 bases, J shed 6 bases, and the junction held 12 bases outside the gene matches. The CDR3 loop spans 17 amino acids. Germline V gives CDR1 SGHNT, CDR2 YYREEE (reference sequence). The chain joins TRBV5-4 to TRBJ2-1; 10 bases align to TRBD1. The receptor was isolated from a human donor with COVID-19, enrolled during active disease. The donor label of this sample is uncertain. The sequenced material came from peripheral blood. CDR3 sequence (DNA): TGTGCCAGCAGCTCCATCAGGGGGGGACAGGGGTTCAATGAGCAGTTCTTC. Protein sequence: CASSSIRGGQGFNEQFF.